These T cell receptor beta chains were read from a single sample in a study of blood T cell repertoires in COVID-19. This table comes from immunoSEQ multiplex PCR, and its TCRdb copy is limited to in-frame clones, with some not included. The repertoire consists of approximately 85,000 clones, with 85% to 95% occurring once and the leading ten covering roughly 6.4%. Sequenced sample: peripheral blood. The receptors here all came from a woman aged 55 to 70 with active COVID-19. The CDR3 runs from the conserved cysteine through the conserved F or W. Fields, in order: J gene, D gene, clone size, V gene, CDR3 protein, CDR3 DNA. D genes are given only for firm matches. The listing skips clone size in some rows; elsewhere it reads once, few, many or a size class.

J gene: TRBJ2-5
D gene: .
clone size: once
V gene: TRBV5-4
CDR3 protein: CASSRQGILNKETQYF
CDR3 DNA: TGTGCCAGCAGCCGTCAGGGAATATTAAACAAAGAGACCCAGTACTTC

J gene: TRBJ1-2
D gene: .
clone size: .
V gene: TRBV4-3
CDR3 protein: CASSQDTDRSNYGYTF
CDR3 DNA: TGCGCCAGCAGCCAAGATACAGACAGATCTAACTATGGCTACACCTTC

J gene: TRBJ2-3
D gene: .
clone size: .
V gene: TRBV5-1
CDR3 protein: CASSFWAPTDTQYF
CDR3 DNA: TGCGCCAGCAGCTTCTGGGCCCCCACAGATACGCAGTATTTT

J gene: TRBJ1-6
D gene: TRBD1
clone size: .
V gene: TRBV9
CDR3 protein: CASSVVGTDNSPLHF
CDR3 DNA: TGTGCCAGCAGCGTAGTTGGGACAGATAATTCACCCCTCCACTTT

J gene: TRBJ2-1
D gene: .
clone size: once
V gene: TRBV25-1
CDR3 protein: CASSDRQGHEQFF
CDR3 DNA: TGTGCCAGCAGTGATAGGCAGGGCCATGAGCAGTTCTTC

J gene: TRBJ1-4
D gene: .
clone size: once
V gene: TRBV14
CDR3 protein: CASSQVSTEKLFF
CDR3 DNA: TGTGCCAGCAGCCAAGTGAGCACCGAAAAACTGTTTTTT

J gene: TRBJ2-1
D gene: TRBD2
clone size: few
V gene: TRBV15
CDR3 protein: CATSRDRDPGGFF
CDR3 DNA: TGTGCCACCAGCAGAGATAGAGACCCGGGGGGGTTCTTC

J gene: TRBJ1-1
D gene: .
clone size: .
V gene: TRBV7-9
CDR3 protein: CASSLGQPSPEAFF
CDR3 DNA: TGTGCCAGCAGCTTAGGACAGCCTTCCCCTGAAGCTTTCTTT

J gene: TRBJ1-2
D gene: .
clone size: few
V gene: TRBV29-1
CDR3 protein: CSVPGIRGLNYGYTF
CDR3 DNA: TGCAGCGTCCCCGGGATTCGGGGGTTAAACTATGGCTACACCTTC

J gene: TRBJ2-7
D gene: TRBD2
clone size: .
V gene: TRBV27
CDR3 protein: CASSLKAGGGTYEQYF
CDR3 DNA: TGTGCCAGCAGTTTGAAGGCGGGAGGGGGAACCTACGAGCAGTACTTC

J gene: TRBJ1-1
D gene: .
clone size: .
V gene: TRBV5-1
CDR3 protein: CASSLSGGVPGAFF
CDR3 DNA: TGCGCCAGCAGCTTGTCAGGCGGGGTGCCCGGAGCTTTCTTT

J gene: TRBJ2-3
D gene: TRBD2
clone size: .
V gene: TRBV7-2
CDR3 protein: CASSSTGTRITDTQYF
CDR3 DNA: TGTGCCAGCAGCTCCACCGGGACTAGGATCACAGATACGCAGTATTTT

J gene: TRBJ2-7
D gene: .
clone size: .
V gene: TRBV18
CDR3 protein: CASSPSPSGSYEQYF
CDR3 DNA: TGTGCCAGCTCACCATCCCCTAGTGGTTCCTACGAGCAGTACTTC

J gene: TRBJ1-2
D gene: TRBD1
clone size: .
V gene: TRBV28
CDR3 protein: CASSPGGQGRNYGYTF
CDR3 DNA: TGTGCCAGCAGTCCCGGAGGACAGGGGAGGAACTATGGCTACACCTTC

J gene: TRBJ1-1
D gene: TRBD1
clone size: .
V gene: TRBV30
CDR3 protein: CAWSPGDRENTEAFF
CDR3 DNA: TGTGCCTGGAGTCCCGGGGACAGGGAGAACACTGAAGCTTTCTTT

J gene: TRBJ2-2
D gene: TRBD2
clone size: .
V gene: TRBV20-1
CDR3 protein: CSASKRESNTGELFF
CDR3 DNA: TGCAGTGCTAGTAAGCGGGAGTCGAACACCGGGGAGCTGTTTTTT

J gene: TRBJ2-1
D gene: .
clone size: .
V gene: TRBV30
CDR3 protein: CAWSVGRGGTSYNEQFF
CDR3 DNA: TGTGCCTGGAGCGTAGGGCGAGGGGGAACCTCCTACAATGAGCAGTTCTTC

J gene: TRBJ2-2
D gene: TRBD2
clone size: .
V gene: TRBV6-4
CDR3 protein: CASSAMSGGAGGELFF
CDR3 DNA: TGTGCCAGCAGTGCGATGAGCGGGGGGGCCGGCGGGGAGCTGTTTTTT

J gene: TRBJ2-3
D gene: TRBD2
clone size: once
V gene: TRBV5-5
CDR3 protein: CASSSGTSAATDTQYF
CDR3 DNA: TGTGCCAGCAGCTCTGGGACTAGCGCAGCGACAGATACGCAGTATTTT

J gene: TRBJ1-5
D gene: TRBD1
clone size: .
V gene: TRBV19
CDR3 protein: CASSIMTGDNQPQHF
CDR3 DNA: TGTGCCAGTAGTATCATGACAGGGGACAATCAGCCCCAGCATTTT

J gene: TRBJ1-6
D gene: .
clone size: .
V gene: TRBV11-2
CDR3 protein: CASSQGSSYNSPLHF
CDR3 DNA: TGTGCCAGCAGCCAGGGGAGCTCCTATAATTCACCCCTCCACTTT

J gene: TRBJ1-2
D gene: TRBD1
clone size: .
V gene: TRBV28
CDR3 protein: CASTEQGAGGYGYTF
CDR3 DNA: TGTGCCAGCACCGAACAGGGGGCGGGCGGCTATGGCTACACCTTC

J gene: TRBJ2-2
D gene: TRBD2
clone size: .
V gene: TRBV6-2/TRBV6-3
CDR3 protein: CASSTGLAAGELFF
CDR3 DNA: TGTGCCAGCAGTACGGGACTAGCGGCCGGGGAGCTGTTTTTT

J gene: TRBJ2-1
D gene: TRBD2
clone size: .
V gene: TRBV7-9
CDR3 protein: CASRNIAGGYNEQFF
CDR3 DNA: TGTGCCAGCAGGAACATAGCGGGGGGATACAATGAGCAGTTCTTC

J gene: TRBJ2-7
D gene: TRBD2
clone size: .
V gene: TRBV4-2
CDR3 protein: CASSRTSDYSYEQYF
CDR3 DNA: TGTGCCAGCAGCCGAACTAGCGACTATTCCTACGAGCAGTACTTC

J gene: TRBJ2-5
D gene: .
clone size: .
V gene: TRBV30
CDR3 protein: CAWRDNGQETQYF
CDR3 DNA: TGTGCCTGGAGAGACAACGGTCAAGAGACCCAGTACTTC

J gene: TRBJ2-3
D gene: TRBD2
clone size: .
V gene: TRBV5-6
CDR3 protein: CASSFSAGASPSTDTQYF
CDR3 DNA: TGTGCCAGCAGCTTTTCGGCGGGAGCCTCCCCTAGCACAGATACGCAGTATTTT

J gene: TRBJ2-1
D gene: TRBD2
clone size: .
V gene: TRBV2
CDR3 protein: CASRQTSEVSNEQFF
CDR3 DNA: TGTGCCAGCAGACAGACTAGCGAAGTAAGCAATGAGCAGTTCTTC

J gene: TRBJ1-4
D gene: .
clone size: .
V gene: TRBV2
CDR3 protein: CASSPPTNEKLFF
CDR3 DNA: TGTGCCAGCAGTCCTCCAACTAATGAAAAACTGTTTTTT

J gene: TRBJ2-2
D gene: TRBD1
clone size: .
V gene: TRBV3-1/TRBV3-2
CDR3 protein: CASSPWTGTTGELFF
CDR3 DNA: TGTGCCAGCAGCCCCTGGACAGGAACCACCGGGGAGCTGTTTTTT

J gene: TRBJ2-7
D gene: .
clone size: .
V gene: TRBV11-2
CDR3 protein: CASSQSGTYEQYF
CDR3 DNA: TGTGCCAGCAGCCAGAGCGGTACCTACGAGCAGTACTTC

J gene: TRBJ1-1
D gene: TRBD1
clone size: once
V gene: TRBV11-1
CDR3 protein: CASSLIPKGAPEAFF
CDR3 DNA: TGTGCCAGCAGCTTAATCCCAAAGGGGGCCCCTGAAGCTTTCTTT

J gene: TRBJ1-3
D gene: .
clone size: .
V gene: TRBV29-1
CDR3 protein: CSHRGGELFSGNTIYF
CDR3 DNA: TGCAGCCATCGAGGGGGGGAACTTTTTTCTGGAAACACCATATATTTT

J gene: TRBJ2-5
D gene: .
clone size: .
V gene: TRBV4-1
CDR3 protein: CASSQVQHEETQYF
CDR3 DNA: TGCGCCAGCAGCCAAGTACAGCACGAAGAGACCCAGTACTTC

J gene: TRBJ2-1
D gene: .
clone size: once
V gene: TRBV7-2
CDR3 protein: CASSRGSVNEQFF
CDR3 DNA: TGTGCCAGCAGCAGAGGTTCGGTCAATGAGCAGTTCTTC

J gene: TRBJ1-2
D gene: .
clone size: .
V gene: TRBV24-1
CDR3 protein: CATSDGVGYGYTF
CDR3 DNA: TGTGCCACCAGTGACGGAGTAGGCTATGGCTACACCTTC

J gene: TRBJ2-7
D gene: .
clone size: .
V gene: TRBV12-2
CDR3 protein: CASRFPLYF
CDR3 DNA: TGTGCAAGTCGGTTCCCCCTGTACTTC

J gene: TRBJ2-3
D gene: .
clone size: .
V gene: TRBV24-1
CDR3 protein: CATSDFGITDTQYF
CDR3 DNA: TGTGCCACCAGTGATTTTGGCATAACAGATACGCAGTATTTT

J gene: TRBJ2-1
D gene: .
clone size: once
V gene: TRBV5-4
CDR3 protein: CASSSRDTSSYNEQFF
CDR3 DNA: TGTGCCAGCAGCAGCCGGGACACTAGCTCCTACAATGAGCAGTTCTTC

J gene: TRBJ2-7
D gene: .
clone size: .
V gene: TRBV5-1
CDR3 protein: CASSGGLPPGEQYF
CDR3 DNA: TGCGCCAGCAGCGGAGGACTTCCCCCCGGCGAGCAGTACTTC

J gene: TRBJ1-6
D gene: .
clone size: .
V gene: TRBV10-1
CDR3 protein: CASSTGNNNSPLHF
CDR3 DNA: TGCGCCAGCAGTACCGGGAATAATAATTCACCCCTCCACTTT

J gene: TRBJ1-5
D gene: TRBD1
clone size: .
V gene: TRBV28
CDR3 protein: CASRRVGTEYWQPQHF
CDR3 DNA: TGTGCCAGCAGGAGAGTAGGGACAGAATATTGGCAGCCCCAGCATTTT

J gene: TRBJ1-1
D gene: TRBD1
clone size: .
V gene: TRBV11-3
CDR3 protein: CASSDRDRGNTEAFF
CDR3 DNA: TGTGCCAGCAGCGACCGGGACAGGGGGAACACTGAAGCTTTCTTT

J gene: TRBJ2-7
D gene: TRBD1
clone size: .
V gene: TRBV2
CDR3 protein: CASSMDRVGEQYF
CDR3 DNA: TGTGCCAGCAGTATGGACAGGGTGGGCGAGCAGTACTTC

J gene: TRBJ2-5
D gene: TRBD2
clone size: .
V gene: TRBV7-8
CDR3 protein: CASSFGVAGGGETQYF
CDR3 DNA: TGTGCCAGCAGCTTCGGGGTAGCGGGAGGAGGGGAGACCCAGTACTTC

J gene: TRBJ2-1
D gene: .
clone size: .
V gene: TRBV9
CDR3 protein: CASSVAGTGNEQFF
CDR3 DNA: TGTGCCAGCAGCGTAGCCGGGACTGGCAATGAGCAGTTCTTC

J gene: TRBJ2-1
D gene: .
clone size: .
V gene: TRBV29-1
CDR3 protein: CSVEDIGRVIEQFF
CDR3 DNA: TGCAGCGTTGAAGATATAGGCAGGGTGATTGAGCAGTTCTTC

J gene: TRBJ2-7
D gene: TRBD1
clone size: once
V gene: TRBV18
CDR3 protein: CASSPSTGVAYEQYF
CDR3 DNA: TGTGCCAGCTCACCTTCGACAGGGGTCGCCTACGAGCAGTACTTC

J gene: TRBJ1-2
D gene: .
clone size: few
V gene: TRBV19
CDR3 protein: CASSQGGGYGYTF
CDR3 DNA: TGTGCCAGTAGTCAGGGAGGGGGCTATGGCTACACCTTC

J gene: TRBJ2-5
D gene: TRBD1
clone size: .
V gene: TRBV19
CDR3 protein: CASSIGQGAGETQYF
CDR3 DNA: TGTGCCAGTAGTATAGGACAGGGGGCGGGGGAGACCCAGTACTTC

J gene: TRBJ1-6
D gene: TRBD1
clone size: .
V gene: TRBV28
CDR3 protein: CASSQLGQGGNSPLHF
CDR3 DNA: TGTGCCAGCAGCCAACTCGGACAGGGGGGTAATTCACCCCTCCACTTT

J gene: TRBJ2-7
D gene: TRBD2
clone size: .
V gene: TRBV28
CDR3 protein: CASSLAGGTYEQYF
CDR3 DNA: TGTGCCAGCAGTTTGGCGGGAGGGACCTACGAGCAGTACTTC

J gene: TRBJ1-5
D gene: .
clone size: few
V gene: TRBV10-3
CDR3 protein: CAISEAGNQPQHF
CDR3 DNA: TGTGCCATCAGTGAGGCGGGGAATCAGCCCCAGCATTTT

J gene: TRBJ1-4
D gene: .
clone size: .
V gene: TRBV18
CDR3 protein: CASSPVGQGEKLFF
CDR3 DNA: TGTGCCAGCTCACCGGTGGGGCAAGGAGAAAAACTGTTTTTT

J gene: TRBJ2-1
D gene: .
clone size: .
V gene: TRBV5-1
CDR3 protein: CASSPRNSAGGEEQFF
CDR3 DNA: TGCGCCAGCAGCCCCCGGAATAGCGCGGGTGGGGAGGAGCAGTTCTTC